Listed here is a single TCR beta chain. Repertoires were generated with immunoSEQ multiplex PCR, while TCRdb's copy carries only in-frame clones and drops some. This sample has around 72,000 clones, with around 91% found just once. These data belong to a study of T cell changes during pregnancy in multiple sclerosis. Between the trimmed V and J ends, which lost 5 bases and 7 bases, there was a span of 19 bases. The CDR3 has 15 residues. CDR1 is PRHDT and CDR2 is FYEKMQ in the germline V gene (reference sequence). The specimen comprised peripheral blood, sampled in the third trimester of pregnancy. The receptor's source is a female donor in good health, enrolled as a control in a pregnancy study. This chain links TRBV13 with TRBJ2-3; TRBD2 might be the D (5 bases). The CDR3 nucleotides are TGTGCCAGCAGCGGACCCGGCCCCAGGAGGTATACGCAGTATTTT. Translation: CASSGPGPRRYTQYF. Full variable domain (missing parts from reference TRBV13 and TRBJ2-3): AAGVIQSPRHLIKEKRETATLKCYPIPRHDTVYWYQQGPGQDPQFLISFYEKMQSDKGSIPDRFSAQQFSDYHSELNMSSLELGDSALYFCASSGPGPRRYTQYFGPGTRLTVL.